A selection of T cell receptor beta chains follows, all from one sample in a study of human T cells and chemical hapten exposure. TCRdb called the RACE reads again in MiXCR, with one record for every CDR3 protein. The sample yields approximately 90,000 distinct CDR3 sequences, 12% seen once. The source was whole blood, collected in connection with sensitization to the hapten diphenylcyclopropenone (DPC). Every receptor here comes from a woman aged 40 to 55 with alopecia areata. Some clones in this sample may be carry-over from other donors' samples. CDR3s include the opening cysteine and the closing phenylalanine or tryptophan. A D gene is named only where the DNA matches it firmly. Only part of the rows carry a size: once, few, many, or a class if the clone is expanded.

CDR3nt,CDR3aa,j_gene,d_gene,abundance,v_gene
TGTGCCACCAGTGATCCAACCTTCACAGGGGGTCCAGATACGCAGTATTTT,CATSDPTFTGGPDTQYF,TRBJ2-3,TRBD1,few,TRBV24-1
TGTGCCACCAGCGGCCATACTAGCTACGAGCAGTACTTC,CATSGHTSYEQYF,TRBJ2-7,-,few,TRBV15
TGTGCCAGCAGAGGACAGGTGTACGGCTATGGCTACACCTTC,CASRGQVYGYGYTF,TRBJ1-2,TRBD1,many,TRBV6-5
TGTGCCAGCAGCTTATCCGTGCCAGGGGGTTCACCCCTCCACTTT,CASSLSVPGGSPLHF,TRBJ1-6,TRBD1,many,TRBV7-8
TGTGCCAGCAGCTTCCGGGACAGGGGACGGACTGAAGCTTTCTTT,CASSFRDRGRTEAFF,TRBJ1-1,-,few,TRBV21-1
TGTGCCAGCAGTTCAGAGGGGGCGTGGAACACTGAAGCTTTCTTT,CASSSEGAWNTEAFF,TRBJ1-1,TRBD1,many,TRBV6-2/TRBV6-3
TGTGCCAGCACCGGGACTAGCGCCCGCTACGAGCAGTACTTC,CASTGTSARYEQYF,TRBJ2-7,TRBD2,many,TRBV6-2/TRBV6-3
TGTGCCAGCAGCCAAGACCGGCTAGCGGGAGGCGGTGTCTACAATGAGCAGTTCTTC,CASSQDRLAGGGVYNEQFF,TRBJ2-1,TRBD2,-,TRBV3-1
TGCAGTGCTAGCGACCCCCCAGTTTACAATGAGCAGTTCTTC,CSASDPPVYNEQFF,TRBJ2-1,-,-,TRBV20-1
TGTGCCAGCAGTGCGACAGAAACTAGCACAGATACGCAGTATTTT,CASSATETSTDTQYF,TRBJ2-3,-,many,TRBV6-2/TRBV6-3
TGTGCCAGCAGCTTAGGATTTGACGGAAACTATGGCTACACCTTC,CASSLGFDGNYGYTF,TRBJ1-2,-,-,TRBV7-2
TGTGCCAGCAGTTACGACGGCGGGATTAATCAGCCCCAGCATTTT,CASSYDGGINQPQHF,TRBJ1-5,-,-,TRBV6-2/TRBV6-3
TGTGCCAGCAGCCCCCACTTGTGGGGGAATAGCAATCAGCCCCAGCATTTT,CASSPHLWGNSNQPQHF,TRBJ1-5,-,-,TRBV7-8
TGTGCCAGCAGTTCGGGCCTAGGGAGAGATACGCAGTATTTT,CASSSGLGRDTQYF,TRBJ2-3,-,few,TRBV27
TGTGCCAGCAGCTTGACAGGGTCCAATGAGCAGTTCTTC,CASSLTGSNEQFF,TRBJ2-1,-,-,TRBV5-4
TGCAGTGCTACAGCCACTAGCAATCAGCCCCAGCATTTT,CSATATSNQPQHF,TRBJ1-5,-,-,TRBV20-1
TGTGCCAGCAGTTACTCGATGGGCCGCTGGGGCTCACCCCTCCACTTT,CASSYSMGRWGSPLHF,TRBJ1-6,-,few,TRBV6-6
TGTGCCAGCAGTTCCCATGCGGGAGGGGCAGAGACCCAGTACTTC,CASSSHAGGAETQYF,TRBJ2-5,TRBD2,many,TRBV6-2/TRBV6-3
TGTGCCAGCAGTGAGGCGGGAGGGGTAGATACGCAGTATTTT,CASSEAGGVDTQYF,TRBJ2-3,TRBD2,-,TRBV2
TGCGCCAGCAGCTTGACTACAGGGCCCTCCTACAATGAGCAGTTCTTC,CASSLTTGPSYNEQFF,TRBJ2-1,-,-,TRBV5-1
TGCAGCGTTGAGGGTATCGGTTACGAGCAGTACTTC,CSVEGIGYEQYF,TRBJ2-7,-,-,TRBV29-1
TGTGCCAGCAGTCCGGGACAGGGGGTCTATGAGCAGTTCTTC,CASSPGQGVYEQFF,TRBJ2-1,TRBD1,few,TRBV12-3/TRBV12-4
TGTGCCATCAGTGAGCCTGGTCTAGCGGGAAGTGAGCAGTTCTTC,CAISEPGLAGSEQFF,TRBJ2-1,TRBD2,-,TRBV10-3
TGCGCCAGCAGCTTGGCCCGTAGCGGGCCGAACACCGGGGAGCTGTTTTTT,CASSLARSGPNTGELFF,TRBJ2-2,TRBD2,many,TRBV5-1
TGCAGTGCGTCTAAGGGACTAGCGGAACCCACAGATACGCAGTATTTT,CSASKGLAEPTDTQYF,TRBJ2-3,TRBD2,-,TRBV20-1
TGTGCCACCCGGCGAAGTTTCGGCGAGCAGTACTTC,CATRRSFGEQYF,TRBJ2-7,-,few,TRBV6-5
TGCAGCGTTGGTCTAGCGGGAGAGACCCAGTACTTC,CSVGLAGETQYF,TRBJ2-5,TRBD2,many,TRBV29-1
TGTGCCACCAGCAGAGATCGGGGAGGAAACACCATATATTTT,CATSRDRGGNTIYF,TRBJ1-3,-,few,TRBV15
TGTGCCAGCAGTCCCGAGGGGGTATACGTCTATGGCTACACCTTC,CASSPEGVYVYGYTF,TRBJ1-2,-,-,TRBV12-3/TRBV12-4
TGTGCCAGCAGTACTAGCGGGAGTGCCGGGGAGCTGTTTTTT,CASSTSGSAGELFF,TRBJ2-2,TRBD2,many,TRBV28
TGTGCCAGCTCACGCTCTACAGGGGAGATCGAGACCCAGTACTTC,CASSRSTGEIETQYF,TRBJ2-5,TRBD1,few,TRBV18
TGTGCCAGCAGCGTAGGACAAGCAAGCACAGATACGCAGTATTTT,CASSVGQASTDTQYF,TRBJ2-3,-,-,TRBV11-3
TGTGCCAGTTTGACTAGCGGGACTCCCTACGAGCAGTACTTC,CASLTSGTPYEQYF,TRBJ2-7,TRBD2,few,TRBV7-2
TGCAGCGTCCAGGTCTATGGCTACACCTTC,CSVQVYGYTF,TRBJ1-2,-,few,TRBV29-1
TGTGCCAGCAGCTTAGCTGCGGGGTCATCCTACGAGCAGTACTTC,CASSLAAGSSYEQYF,TRBJ2-7,-,-,TRBV7-2
TGCAGTGCTGTAAGACAGGGGGGTTACACTGAAGCTTTCTTT,CSAVRQGGYTEAFF,TRBJ1-1,TRBD1,-,TRBV20-1
TGTGCCAGCAGCAAGACGGGACTAGCGGGAAACACCGGGGAGCTGTTTTTT,CASSKTGLAGNTGELFF,TRBJ2-2,TRBD2,-,TRBV12-3/TRBV12-4
TGTGCCAGCAGAAGCCATAGCTCCTATAATTCACCCCTCCACTTT,CASRSHSSYNSPLHF,TRBJ1-6,-,few,TRBV6-2/TRBV6-3
TGTGCCAGCAGGGCTAGCGGGACCAGCTCCTACAATGAGCAGTTCTTC,CASRASGTSSYNEQFF,TRBJ2-1,TRBD2,few,TRBV7-6
TGTGCCAGGATACTGTGGGCAGCCTACGAGCAGTACTTC,CARILWAAYEQYF,TRBJ2-7,-,-,TRBV28